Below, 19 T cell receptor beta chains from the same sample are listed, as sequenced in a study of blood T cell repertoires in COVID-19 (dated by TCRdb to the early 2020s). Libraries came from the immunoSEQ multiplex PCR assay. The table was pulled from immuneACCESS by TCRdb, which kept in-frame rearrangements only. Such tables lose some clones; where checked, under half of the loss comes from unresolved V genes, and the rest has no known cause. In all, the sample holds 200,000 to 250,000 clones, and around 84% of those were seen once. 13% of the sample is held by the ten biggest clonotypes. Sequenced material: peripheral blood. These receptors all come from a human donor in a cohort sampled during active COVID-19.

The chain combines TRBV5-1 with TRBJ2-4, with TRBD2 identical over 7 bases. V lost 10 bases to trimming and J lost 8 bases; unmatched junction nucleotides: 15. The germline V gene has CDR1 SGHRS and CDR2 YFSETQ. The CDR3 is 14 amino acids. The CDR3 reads CALRPRSREYIQYF. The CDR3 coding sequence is TGCGCCCTACGGCCCAGGTCGCGGGAGTACATTCAGTACTTC.

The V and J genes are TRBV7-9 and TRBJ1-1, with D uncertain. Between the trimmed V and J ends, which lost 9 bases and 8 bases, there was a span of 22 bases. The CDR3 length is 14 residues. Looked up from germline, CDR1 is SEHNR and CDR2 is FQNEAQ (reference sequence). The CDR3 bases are TGTGCCAGTACCCTCGAGGCGACCGGTAGGGAAGCTTTCTTT. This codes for CASTLEATGREAFF.

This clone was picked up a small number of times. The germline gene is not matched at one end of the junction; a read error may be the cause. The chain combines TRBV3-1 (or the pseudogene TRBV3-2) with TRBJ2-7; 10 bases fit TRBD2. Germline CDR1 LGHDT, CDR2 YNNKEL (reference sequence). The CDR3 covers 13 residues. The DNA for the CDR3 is TGTGCCAGCAGCTTCGAGGGACTAGCGATACCGAGGTTC. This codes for CASSFEGLAIPRF.

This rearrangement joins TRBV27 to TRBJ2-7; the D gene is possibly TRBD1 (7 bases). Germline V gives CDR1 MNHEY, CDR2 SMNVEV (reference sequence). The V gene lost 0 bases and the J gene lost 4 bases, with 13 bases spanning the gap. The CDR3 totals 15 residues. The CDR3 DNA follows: TGTGCCAGCAGTTTATCGGGGGGCAGGGGGTACGAGCAGTACTTC. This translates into CASSLSGGRGYEQYF.

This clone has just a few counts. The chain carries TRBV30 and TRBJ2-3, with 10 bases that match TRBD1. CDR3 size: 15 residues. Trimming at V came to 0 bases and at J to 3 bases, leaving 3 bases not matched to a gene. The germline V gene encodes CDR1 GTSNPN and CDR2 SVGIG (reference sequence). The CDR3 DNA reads TGTGCCTGGAGTGTCGGACAGGGGGGGACAGATACGCAGTATTTT. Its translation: CAWSVGQGGTDTQYF.

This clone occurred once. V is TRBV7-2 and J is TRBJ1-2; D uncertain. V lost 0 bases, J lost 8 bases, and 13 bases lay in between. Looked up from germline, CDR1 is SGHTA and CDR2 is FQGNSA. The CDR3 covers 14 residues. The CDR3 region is CASSLAEGFVGYTF. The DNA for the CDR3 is TGTGCCAGCAGCTTAGCGGAGGGCTTTGTAGGCTACACCTTC.

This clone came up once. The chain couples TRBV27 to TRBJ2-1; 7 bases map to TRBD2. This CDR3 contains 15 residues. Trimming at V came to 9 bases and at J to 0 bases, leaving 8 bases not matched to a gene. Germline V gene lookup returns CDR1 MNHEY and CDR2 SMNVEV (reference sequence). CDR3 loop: CARPLAASSYNEQFF. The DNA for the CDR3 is TGTGCCAGACCCCTAGCGGCTAGCTCCTACAATGAGCAGTTCTTC.

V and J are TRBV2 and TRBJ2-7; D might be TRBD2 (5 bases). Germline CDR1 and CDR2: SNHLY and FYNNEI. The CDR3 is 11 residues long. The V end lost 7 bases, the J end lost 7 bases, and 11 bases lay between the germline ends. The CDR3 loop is CASTLAWEQYF. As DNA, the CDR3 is TGTGCCAGCACTCTAGCCTGGGAGCAGTACTTC.

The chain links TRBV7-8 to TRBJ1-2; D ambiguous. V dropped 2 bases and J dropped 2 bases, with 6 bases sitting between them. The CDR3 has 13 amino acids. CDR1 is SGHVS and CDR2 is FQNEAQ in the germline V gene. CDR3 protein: CASSLFSNYGYTF. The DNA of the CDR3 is TGTGCCAGCAGCTTATTCTCGAACTATGGCTACACCTTC.

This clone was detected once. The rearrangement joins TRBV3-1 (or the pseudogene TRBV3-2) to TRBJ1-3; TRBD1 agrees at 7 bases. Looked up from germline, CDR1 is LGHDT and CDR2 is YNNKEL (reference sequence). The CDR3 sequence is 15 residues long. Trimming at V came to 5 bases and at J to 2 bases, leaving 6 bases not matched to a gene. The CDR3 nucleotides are TGTGCCAGCAGCTGGACGCAGGGGGCTGGAAACACCATATATTTT. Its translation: CASSWTQGAGNTIYF.

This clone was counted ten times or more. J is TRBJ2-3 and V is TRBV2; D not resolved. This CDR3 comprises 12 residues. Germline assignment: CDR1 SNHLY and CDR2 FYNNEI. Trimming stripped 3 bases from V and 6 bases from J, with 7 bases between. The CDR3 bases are TGTGCCAGCAGTGAGAGCTACGATACGCAGTATTTT. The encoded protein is CASSESYDTQYF.

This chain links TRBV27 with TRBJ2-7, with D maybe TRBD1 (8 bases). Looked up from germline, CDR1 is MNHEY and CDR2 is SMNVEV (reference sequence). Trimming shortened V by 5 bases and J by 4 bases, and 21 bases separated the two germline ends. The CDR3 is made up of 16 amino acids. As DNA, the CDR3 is TGTGCCAGCAGTGGGAGGACAACAGGGGGGGGGTACGAGCAGTACTTC. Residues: CASSGRTTGGGYEQYF.

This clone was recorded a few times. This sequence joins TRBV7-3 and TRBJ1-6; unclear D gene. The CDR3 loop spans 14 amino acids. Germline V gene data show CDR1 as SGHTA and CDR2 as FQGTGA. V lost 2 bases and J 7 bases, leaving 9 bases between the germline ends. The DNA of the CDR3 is TGTGCCAGCAGCTTAGCAACAGCCAATTCACCCCTCCACTTT. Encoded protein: CASSLATANSPLHF. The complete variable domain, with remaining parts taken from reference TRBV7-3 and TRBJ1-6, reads GAGVSQTPSNKVTEKGKYVELRCDPISGHTALYWYRQSLGQGPEFLIYFQGTGAADDSGLPNDRFFAVRPEGSVSTLKIQRTERGDSAVYLCASSLATANSPLHFGNGTRLTVT.

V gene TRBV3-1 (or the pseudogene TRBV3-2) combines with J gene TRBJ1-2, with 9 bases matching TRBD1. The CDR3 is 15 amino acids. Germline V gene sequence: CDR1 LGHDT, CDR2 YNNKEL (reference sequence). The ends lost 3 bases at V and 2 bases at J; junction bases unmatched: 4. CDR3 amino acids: CASSHGTGRNYGYTF. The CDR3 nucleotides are TGTGCCAGCAGCCACGGGACAGGGAGAAACTATGGCTACACCTTC.

DNA of the CDR3: TGTGCCAGCAGTCCCTCATCAGGGTTACGCGAGCAGTACTTC. Translation gives CASSPSSGLREQYF. J is TRBJ2-7 and V is TRBV6-5; tentatively, D is TRBD1 (5 bases). The V gene's germline CDR1 is MNHEY and CDR2 SVGAGI. The ends were cut back, 5 bases at V and 6 bases at J, with 17 bases in the middle. This CDR3 is built from 14 residues.

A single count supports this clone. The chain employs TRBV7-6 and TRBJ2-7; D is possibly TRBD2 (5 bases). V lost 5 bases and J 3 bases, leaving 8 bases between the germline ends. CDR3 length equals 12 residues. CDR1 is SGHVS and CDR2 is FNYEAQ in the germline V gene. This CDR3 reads CASSRDFYEQYF. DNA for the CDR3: TGTGCCAGCAGCCGGGATTTCTACGAGCAGTACTTC.

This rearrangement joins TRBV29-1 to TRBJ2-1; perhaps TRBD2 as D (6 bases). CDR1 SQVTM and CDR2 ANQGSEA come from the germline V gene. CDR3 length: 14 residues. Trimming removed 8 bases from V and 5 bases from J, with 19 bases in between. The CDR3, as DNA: TGCAGCTTCCCGAGGCGGGAACGGAACAATGAGCAGTTCTTC. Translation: CSFPRRERNNEQFF.

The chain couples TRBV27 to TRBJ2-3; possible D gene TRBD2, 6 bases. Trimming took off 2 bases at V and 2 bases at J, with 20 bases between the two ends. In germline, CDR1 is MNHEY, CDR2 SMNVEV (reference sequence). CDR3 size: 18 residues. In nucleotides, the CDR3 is TGTGCCAGCAGTTTAGTGGGGGGACGAATGAGTTTCACAGATACGCAGTATTTT. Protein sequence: CASSLVGGRMSFTDTQYF.

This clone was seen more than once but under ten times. CDR3 sequence: CASSSNRDNGYTF. CDR3 in DNA: TGTGCCAGCAGTAGCAATCGGGATAATGGCTACACCTTC. The chain combines TRBV27 with TRBJ1-2; D unresolved. CDR3 length: 13 residues. V lost 5 bases and J lost 6, with 13 bases in between. Germline V gene sequence: CDR1 MNHEY, CDR2 SMNVEV (reference sequence).